The 25 T cell receptor beta chains listed next were all sequenced from one sample in a study of a mutant IDH1 vaccine in newly diagnosed glioma. Generated by immunoSEQ multiplex PCR, the TCRdb table keeps only in-frame clones and is missing some. The data contain around 32,000 clones, roughly 80% of them singletons. Time point noted: week 35, safety follow-up. With topical imiquimod, each dose of the vaccine consisted of 300 ug of mutant IDH1 20-mer peptide. Their target antigens are unknown. The source material was PBMCs, sampled from a glioma patient whose treatment included an IDH1 peptide vaccine. The receptors originated from a woman aged 30 to 39 with glioma. Some clones in this sample may be carry-over from other donors' samples.

The rearrangement links TRBV27 to TRBJ1-1; no definite D call. V gave up 5 bases and J gave up 4 bases, with 11 bases separating them. This CDR3 region has 13 residues. Germline CDR1 and CDR2: MNHEY and SMNVEV (reference sequence). The CDR3, as DNA: TGTGCCAGCAGTCCGGGCTTGAGCACTGAAGCTTTCTTT. This translates into CASSPGLSTEAFF.

The V call is TRBV18, the J call TRBJ1-1; 9 bases agree with TRBD1. Germline CDR1 KGHSH, CDR2 LQKENI. The CDR3 covers 17 residues. Germline trimming cut 3 bases from V and 1 base from J; bases unmatched to any gene: 9. Here the CDR3 reads CASSPWTGALENTEAFF. The CDR3, as DNA: TGTGCCAGCTCACCTTGGACAGGGGCCTTGGAGAACACTGAAGCTTTCTTT. Supplemented by reference TRBV18 and TRBJ1-1, the full variable domain reads NAGVMQNPRHLVRRRGQEARLRCSPMKGHSHVYWYRQLPEEGLKFMVYLQKENIIDESGMPKERFSAEFPKEGPSILRIQQVVRGDSAAYFCASSPWTGALENTEAFFGQGTRLTVV.

The rearrangement links TRBV28 to TRBJ1-1; the D is unclear. Germline values: CDR1 MDHEN, CDR2 SYDVKM. Deletions cut 5 bases from V and 6 bases from J, with 13 bases between. The CDR3 has 13 amino acids. The CDR3 sequence is CASSMVDPPEAFF. The CDR3 nucleotides are TGTGCCAGCAGTATGGTGGACCCCCCTGAAGCTTTCTTT.

This clone has more than one count but fewer than ten. The chain uses TRBV2 and TRBJ2-7; the D gene is possibly TRBD2 (6 bases). CDR1 is SNHLY and CDR2 is FYNNEI in the germline V gene. CDR3 length: 12 residues. Trimming took 7 bases from V and 7 from J, leaving 14 bases between them. The DNA for the CDR3 is TGTGCCAGCACACGGGACTCCGGGGAGCAGTACTTC. It translates to CASTRDSGEQYF. The full variable domain, its missing parts supplied by reference TRBV2 and TRBJ2-7, is EPEVTQTPSHQVTQMGQEVILRCVPISNHLYFYWYRQILGQKVEFLVSFYNNEISEKSEIFDDQFSVERPDGSNFTLKIRSTKLEDSAMYFCASTRDSGEQYFGPGTRLTVT.

The chain carries TRBV12-5 and TRBJ1-3, with 7 bases matching TRBD1. Germline V CDR1 and CDR2: LGHNT, FRNRAP. The CDR3 has 17 amino acids. Trimming removed 1 base from V and 4 bases from J; junction bases left unmatched: 10. CDR3 DNA: TGTGCTAGTGGTTTGGCCACAGGGGAGGGTTGGGGAAACACCATATATTTT. Amino acids: CASGLATGEGWGNTIYF. The whole variable domain, filled in from reference TRBV12-5 and TRBJ1-3, reads DARVTQTPRHKVTEMGQEVTMRCQPILGHNTVFWYRQTMMQGLELLAYFRNRAPLDDSGMPKDRFSAEMPDATLATLKIQPSEPRDSAVYFCASGLATGEGWGNTIYFGEGSWLTVV.

The rearrangement joins TRBV19 to TRBJ1-1; 9 positions agree with TRBD1. The CDR3 is made up of 15 amino acids. Germline V gene data show CDR1 as LNHDA and CDR2 as SQIVND (reference sequence). J lost 11 bases, V lost 5 bases, and 15 bases had no gene match. CDR3 sequence reads: CASSSQTGGVGWAFF. The CDR3 DNA reads TGTGCCAGTAGTTCTCAAACAGGGGGCGTAGGATGGGCTTTCTTT.

The chain couples TRBV6-5 to TRBJ2-3; D unresolved. This CDR3 comprises 16 residues. The V and J ends lost 4 bases and 2 bases respectively, with 16 bases between them. Germline CDR1 MNHEY, CDR2 SVGAGI. CDR3 sequence: CASSFSPELLTDTQYF. CDR3 bases: TGTGCCAGCAGTTTCTCACCCGAACTCCTCACAGATACGCAGTATTTT.

The chain has TRBV28 and TRBJ2-7; possibly TRBD2 for D (5 bases). The germline V and J ends were trimmed by 3 bases and 0 bases, with 12 bases remaining between them. The CDR3 consists of 15 residues. CDR1 and CDR2 (germline): MDHEN, SYDVKM. DNA of the CDR3: TGTGCCAGCAGTTTCGAGGGAGTAGGCTCCTACGAGCAGTACTTC. Encoded protein: CASSFEGVGSYEQYF. Full variable domain (rest looked up from reference TRBV28 and TRBJ2-7): DVKVTQSSRYLVKRTGEKVFLECVQDMDHENMFWYRQDPGLGLRLIYFSYDVKMKEKGDIPEGYSVSREKKERFSLILESASTNQTSMYLCASSFEGVGSYEQYFGPGTRLTVT.

The rearrangement links TRBV29-1 to TRBJ2-7; 11 nucleotides align to TRBD2. The V segment lost 4 bases and the J segment 1 base; nucleotides outside the gene matches: 12. This CDR3 contains 17 residues. Germline V lookup: CDR1 SQVTM, CDR2 ANQGSEA. CDR3 in DNA: TGCAGCGTTGTTTTTGCTAGCGGGAGGTATTCGTCCTACGAGCAGTACTTC. Its translation is CSVVFASGRYSSYEQYF.

In its sample, this clone was seen once. This rearrangement joins TRBV5-6 to TRBJ1-5; D not resolved. CDR3 length: 14 residues. Per the germline V gene, CDR1 is SGHDT and CDR2 is YYEEEE. Trimming stripped 5 bases from V and 0 bases from J, with 9 bases between. The CDR3 reads CASRRWSSNQPQHF. Here the CDR3 DNA reads TGTGCCAGCAGAAGGTGGAGTAGCAATCAGCCCCAGCATTTT.

In its sample, this clone was seen once. The rearrangement uses TRBV5-6 and TRBJ1-6; 8 bases line up with TRBD1. The CDR3 length is 14 residues. Trimming cost V 4 bases and J 4 bases; bases outside gene matches: 1. Per germline, CDR1 SGHDT and CDR2 YYEEEE. CDR3 bases: TGTGCCAGCAGCCGGGACAGGTATAATTCACCCCTCCACTTT. As protein: CASSRDRYNSPLHF.

Concerning this clone itself: A read error may produce the germline difference seen at one junction end. The chain recombines TRBV19 with TRBJ1-3, with TRBD1 as a possible D gene (5 bases). The CDR3 is 15 residues long. Germline V lookup: CDR1 LNHDA, CDR2 SQIVND (reference sequence). The CDR3 DNA reads TGTGCCAGTAGTACAGGACGGGGCCTTGGAGACACCATATATTTT. Its protein is CASSTGRGLGDTIYF.

The genes are TRBV9 and TRBJ2-6, with 7 bases matching TRBD1. Germline V gene data show CDR1 as SGDLS and CDR2 as YYNGEE. The CDR3 covers 19 residues. V gave up 0 bases and J gave up 1 base; unmatched junction bases: 10. The CDR3 is CASSVVGTVPPSGANVLTF. The CDR3 nucleotides are TGTGCCAGCAGCGTAGTGGGGACAGTGCCCCCATCTGGGGCCAACGTCCTGACTTTC.

The gene calls are TRBV15 and TRBJ1-1, with 8 bases that match TRBD1. Germline CDR1 and CDR2: LNHNV and YYDKDF (reference sequence). Trimming took 0 bases from V and 7 from J; bases not matched to a gene: 4. The CDR3 has 14 amino acids. This CDR3 is CATSREGTGGEAFF. The CDR3 coding sequence is TGTGCCACCAGCAGAGAGGGGACAGGCGGTGAAGCTTTCTTT. Full variable domain (remainder filled in from reference TRBV15 and TRBJ1-1): DAMVIQNPRYQVTQFGKPVTLSCSQTLNHNVMYWYQQKSSQAPKLLFHYYDKDFNNEADTPDNFQSRRPNTSFCFLDIRSPGLGDTAMYLCATSREGTGGEAFFGQGTRLTVV.

The V and J genes are TRBV10-3 and TRBJ1-1, with TRBD1 identical over 8 bases. J lost 5 bases, V lost 8 bases, and 4 bases had no gene match. Germline values: CDR1 ENHRY, CDR2 SYGVKD. This CDR3 has 12 amino acids. The CDR3 DNA reads as TGTGCCATCTCCAGGGACAGGACTGAAGCTTTCTTT. The encoded protein is CAISRDRTEAFF.

V usage is TRBV10-3 and J usage is TRBJ2-3; D is possibly TRBD1 or TRBD2 (6 bases each). Germline V gene sequence: CDR1 ENHRY, CDR2 SYGVKD. The CDR3 runs 17 residues. The V and J ends lost 6 bases and 0 bases respectively, with 19 bases between them. The DNA for the CDR3 is TGTGCCATCAGCCCCCTGGGGGGCGGAACTAGCACAGATACGCAGTATTTT. Protein product: CAISPLGGGTSTDTQYF.

CDR3 nucleotides: TGTGCCAGCAGCGTAACCCATGAGCAGTTCTTC. Translated: CASSVTHEQFF. This chain links TRBV9 with TRBJ2-1; D is uncertain. Trimming pared 1 base from V and 8 bases from J, leaving 4 bases between. Germline V CDR1 and CDR2: SGDLS, YYNGEE. The CDR3 runs 11 residues.

CDR3 sequence reads: CASSWGASGYEQYF. The CDR3 nucleotides are TGTGCCAGCAGTTGGGGAGCTAGCGGTTACGAGCAGTACTTC. The chain has TRBV27 and TRBJ2-7; TRBD2 agrees at 7 bases. V shed 4 bases, J shed 4 bases, and the junction held 7 bases outside the gene matches. Germline lookup yields CDR1 MNHEY and CDR2 SMNVEV (reference sequence). The CDR3 spans 14 residues.

This chain connects TRBV14 to TRBJ2-7; 7 nucleotides match TRBD1. J lost 2 bases, V lost 1 base, and 2 bases had no gene match. The CDR3 spans 14 residues. Looked up from germline, CDR1 is SGHDN and CDR2 is FVKESK. For the CDR3, the DNA is TGTGCCAGCAGCCAAGGACAGGGCCCCTACGAGCAGTACTTC. It encodes CASSQGQGPYEQYF.

The rearrangement joins TRBV6-1 to TRBJ2-1; the D gene is possibly TRBD2 (5 bases). The CDR3 spans 13 residues. The V end lost 9 bases, the J end lost 8 bases, and 17 bases lay between the germline ends. The germline CDR1 and CDR2 sequences are MNHNS and SASEGT. In DNA, the CDR3 is TGTGCCAGTTGGGAGCGGTGGGTCGATGAGCAGTTCTTC. Residues: CASWERWVDEQFF.

V gene TRBV13 combines with J gene TRBJ2-1; possible D gene TRBD2, 6 bases. Germline-derived CDR1 and CDR2 are PRHDT and FYEKMQ (reference sequence). The CDR3 has 13 amino acids. The germline V and J ends were trimmed by 5 bases and 9 bases, with 14 bases remaining between them. The CDR3 DNA reads TGTGCCAGCAGCCTCGGGGTGGGGGGTGAGCAGTTCTTC. Protein: CASSLGVGGEQFF.

V usage is TRBV5-1 and J usage is TRBJ1-3, with D maybe TRBD1 (6 bases). V was pared by 0 bases and J by 2 bases, with 9 bases between. CDR3 length equals 15 residues. CDR1 SGHRS and CDR2 YFSETQ come from the germline V gene. CDR3 region: CASSLEGGTGNTIYF. DNA for the CDR3: TGCGCCAGCAGCTTGGAAGGGGGGACTGGAAACACCATATATTTT.

This clone occurred a few times. The chain links TRBV27 to TRBJ2-4, with 7 bases matching TRBD1. Trimming at V came to 5 bases and at J to 7 bases, leaving 14 bases not matched to a gene. Germline CDR1 MNHEY, CDR2 SMNVEV (reference sequence). This CDR3 is built from 16 residues. The CDR3 is CASSPRQGPFGNIQYF. The DNA for the CDR3 is TGTGCCAGCAGTCCACGACAGGGCCCCTTCGGGAACATTCAGTACTTC.

The V call is TRBV10-1, the J call TRBJ1-1; D might be TRBD1 (5 bases). The CDR3 contains 16 residues. Trimming pared 0 bases from V and 6 bases from J, leaving 17 bases between. CDR1 is WNHNN, CDR2 SYGVQD, per germline (reference sequence). This CDR3 reads CASSESRGGRAAEAFF. In DNA, the CDR3 is TGCGCCAGCAGTGAGTCTAGAGGAGGCAGGGCAGCTGAAGCTTTCTTT.

The J gene is TRBJ2-7, the V gene TRBV11-2; perhaps D is TRBD1 or TRBD2 (6 bases each). The CDR3 totals 13 residues. Per the germline V gene, CDR1 is SGHAT and CDR2 is FQNNGV. V shed 0 bases and J shed 4 bases, with 7 bases lying between them. The CDR3 DNA reads TGTGCCAGCAGCTTAGAAGGGGGGTACGAGCAGTACTTC. This codes for CASSLEGGYEQYF.